This T cell receptor beta chain is from a study of shared clonotypes between healthy human individuals. Study context: Those who served as donors were a couple of women and a few men between the ages of 18 and 49.

Positive CCR7 selection of CD45RO-negative cells yielded the naive CD8 cells, and terminally differentiated effector memory CD45RA+ cells were excluded. Clones were read by immunoSEQ multiplex PCR, and TCRdb kept only the in-frame ones, dropping some. The table has roughly 2 million clones, 85% to 95% seen once. The sample holds one count of this clone. There are 15 residues in the CDR3. J lost 4 bases, V lost 5 bases, and 7 bases had no gene match. CDR1 and CDR2 from the germline V gene are MNHEY and SVGAGI. The rearrangement joins TRBV6-5 to TRBJ1-2; 10 bases fit TRBD1. The sequenced material came from naive CD8+ T cells sorted from blood. This clonotype was sampled from a man between 18 and 29 years old in good health. The CDR3 DNA follows: TGTGCCAGCAGTACCGGACAGGGGGTTCCCTATGGCTACACCTTC. Its translation: CASSTGQGVPYGYTF.